This T cell receptor (beta chain) was sequenced in a study of OX40 agonist ivuxolimab in advanced cancers. General study results and limits: Those patients achieving a partial response at 0.1-3.0 mg/kg showed among the lowest clonal expansion.

Turning to this clone: As yet, its antigen is unknown.

Data came from immunoSEQ multiplex PCR; TCRdb stores just in-frame clones and leaves some out. The sample lists some 53,000 clones; approximately 94% were seen once. CDR1 MGHRA and CDR2 YSYEKL come from the germline V gene. Between the trimmed V and J ends, which lost 1 base and 1 base, there was a span of 13 bases. CDR3 length: 16 residues. The sample here was CD4+ or CD8+ T cells sorted from blood, taken in a trial of the OX40 agonist ivuxolimab. The sequence was collected from an adult with an advanced solid tumor such as melanoma, head and neck, liver or kidney cancer. V and J are TRBV4-1 and TRBJ1-1, with D maybe TRBD1 (5 bases). CDR3 DNA sequence: TGCGCCAGCAGCCAAGCCCGGGGTGGGGGGAACACTGAAGCTTTCTTT. Its protein is CASSQARGGGNTEAFF.